Sequencing of this TCR beta chain was carried out in a study of beta chain features in type 1 diabetes. Since all of the isolated RNA was reverse transcribed, expressed TCRB transcripts were what got sequenced. TCRdb keeps only in-frame clones here, not all; method: immunoSEQ multiplex PCR. The table lists under 400,000 clones, roughly an eighth of them singletons, with 0.0095% to 0.013% in the top ten. General study results and limits: Researchers caution that PCR might favor shorter templates, equally among patients and controls. Insertion counts at VDJ junctions were lower in type 1 diabetes patients, who also showed more deletions there. Moderate yet significant TCRB CDR3 shortening was seen in Type 1 diabetes patients in all four CD4+ subsets.

This clone was found a few times. Antigen: not known. What was sequenced was naive CD4+ T cells from blood. This receptor was taken from a woman between 18 and 30 years old with type 1 diabetes.

The CDR3 spells CASSVGDIRPQHF. In DNA, the CDR3 is TGTGCCAGCAGCGTAGGGGACATAAGACCCCAGCATTTT. The genes are TRBV9 and TRBJ1-5, with D tentatively TRBD1 (6 bases). V lost 0 bases and J 10 bases, leaving 11 bases between the germline ends. Germline CDR1 reads SGDLS; CDR2 reads YYNGEE. The CDR3 has 13 residues.